This passage covers 6 T cell receptor beta chains from one sample sequenced in a study of blood T cell repertoires in COVID-19. TCRdb's table, derived via immunoSEQ multiplex PCR, lists solely in-frame clones and lacks some. The table shows about 300,000 clones, with approximately 88% occurring only once. The sample comprised peripheral blood. These receptors all stem from a woman in her 30s with COVID-19, enrolled during active disease.

The chain couples TRBV5-1 to TRBJ2-5, with TRBD2 matching over 9 bases. With V trimmed by 0 bases and J by 7 bases, 10 bases remained unmatched. This CDR3 comprises 16 residues. From germline, CDR1 is SGHRS and CDR2 YFSETQ. The CDR3 nucleotides are TGCGCCAGCAGCTTGGTGGCTAGCCTGCGGGGGGGGACCCAGTACTTC. Protein sequence: CASSLVASLRGGTQYF. The whole variable domain, remainder taken from reference TRBV5-1 and TRBJ2-5, is KAGVTQTPRYLIKTRGQQVTLSCSPISGHRSVSWYQQTPGQGLQFLFEYFSETQRNKGNFPGRFSGRQFSNSRSEMNVSTLELGDSALYLCASSLVASLRGGTQYFGPGTRLLVL.

For the CDR3, the DNA is TGTGCCAGCAGCCAGGACGGGACAAACACCGGGGAGCTGTTTTTT. Translating gives CASSQDGTNTGELFF. The chain joins TRBV3-1 (or the pseudogene TRBV3-2) to TRBJ2-2, with TRBD1 as a possible D gene (6 bases). The CDR3 runs to 15 residues. Trimming pared 3 bases from V and 2 bases from J, leaving 10 bases between. From germline, CDR1 is LGHDT and CDR2 YNNKEL (reference sequence).

The chain recombines TRBV9 with TRBJ2-1, with 7 bases lining up with TRBD1. Germline trimming cut 3 bases from V and 0 bases from J; bases unmatched to any gene: 3. The CDR3 has 15 residues. Germline V gene lookup returns CDR1 SGDLS and CDR2 YYNGEE. The CDR3 sequence is CASSGGQSSYNEQFF. In DNA form, the CDR3 reads TGTGCCAGCAGCGGGGGACAGAGCTCCTACAATGAGCAGTTCTTC.

This chain connects TRBV24-1 to TRBJ2-3, with D perhaps TRBD1 (5 bases). V dropped 4 bases and J dropped 0 bases, with 10 bases sitting between them. There are 15 residues in the CDR3. Germline V CDR1 and CDR2: KGHDR, SFDVKD. CDR3: CATSDRQPSTDTQYF. CDR3 nucleotides: TGTGCCACCAGTGACCGACAGCCCAGCACAGATACGCAGTATTTT.

This chain uses TRBV18 with TRBJ1-2; D perhaps matches TRBD1 (6 bases). This CDR3 region has 14 residues. CDR1 KGHSH and CDR2 LQKENI come from the germline V gene. Between the trimmed V and J ends, which lost 2 bases and 6 bases, there was a span of 13 bases. The CDR3 reads CASSPAGDKHGYTF. CDR3 coding DNA: TGTGCCAGCTCACCAGCAGGGGACAAACATGGCTACACCTTC.

The chain carries TRBV5-5 and TRBJ2-2; D is undetermined. The CDR3 has 16 residues. Germline V gene sequence: CDR1 SGHKS, CDR2 YYEKEE (reference sequence). Between the trimmed V and J ends, which lost 5 bases and 1 base, there was a span of 15 bases. The CDR3 sequence is CASSTLARLNTGELFF. The CDR3 region has the DNA TGTGCCAGCAGTACTCTGGCCAGGCTGAACACCGGGGAGCTGTTTTTT.